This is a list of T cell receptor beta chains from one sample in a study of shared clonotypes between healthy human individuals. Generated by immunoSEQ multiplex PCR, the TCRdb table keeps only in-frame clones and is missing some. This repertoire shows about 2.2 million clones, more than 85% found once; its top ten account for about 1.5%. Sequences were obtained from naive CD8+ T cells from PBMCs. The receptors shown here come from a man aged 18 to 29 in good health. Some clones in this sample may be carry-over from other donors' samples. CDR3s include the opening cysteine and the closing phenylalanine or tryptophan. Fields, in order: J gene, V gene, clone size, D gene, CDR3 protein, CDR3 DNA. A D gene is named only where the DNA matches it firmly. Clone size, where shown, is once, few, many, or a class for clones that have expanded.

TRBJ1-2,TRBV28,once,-,CASSLKGYYGYTF,TGTGCCAGCAGTTTGAAAGGGTACTATGGCTACACCTTC
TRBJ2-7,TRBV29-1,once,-,CSVEDHGVVNEQYF,TGCAGCGTTGAAGATCACGGGGTGGTCAACGAGCAGTACTTC
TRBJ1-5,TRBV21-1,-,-,CASSRGDSNSSNQPQHF,TGTGCCAGCAGCAGAGGGGACAGCAACTCTAGCAATCAGCCCCAGCATTTT
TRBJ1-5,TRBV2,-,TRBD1,CASSQDRGPQRPQHF,TGTGCCAGCAGTCAGGACAGGGGCCCCCAAAGGCCCCAGCATTTT
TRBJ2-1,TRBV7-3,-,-,CASSLRGAASYNEQFF,TGTGCCAGCAGCTTAAGGGGGGCGGCCTCCTACAATGAGCAGTTCTTC
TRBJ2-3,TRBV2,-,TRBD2,CASSEVGEGVADTQYF,TGTGCCAGCAGTGAGGTCGGGGAGGGTGTCGCAGATACGCAGTATTTT
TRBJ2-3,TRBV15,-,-,CATSRGLSEGATDTQYF,TGTGCCACCAGCAGAGGCCTTAGCGAAGGGGCCACAGATACGCAGTATTTT
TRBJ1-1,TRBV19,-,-,CASSIDREAAPEAFF,TGTGCCAGTAGTATAGATCGGGAGGCAGCCCCTGAAGCTTTCTTT
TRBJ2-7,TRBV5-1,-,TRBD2,CASSPSGRAYEQYF,TGCGCCAGCAGCCCTAGCGGGAGGGCCTACGAGCAGTACTTC
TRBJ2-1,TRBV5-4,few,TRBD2,CASSGGLASNEQFF,TGTGCCAGCAGCGGGGGACTAGCGTCCAATGAGCAGTTCTTC
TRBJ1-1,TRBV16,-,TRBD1,CASSHPGTGATEAFF,TGTGCCAGCAGCCATCCTGGGACAGGGGCCACTGAAGCTTTCTTT
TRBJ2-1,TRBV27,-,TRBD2,CASSLLFAGGPNEQFF,TGTGCCAGCAGTTTACTCTTCGCGGGAGGGCCGAATGAGCAGTTCTTC
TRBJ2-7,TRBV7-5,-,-,CVRSLAIQYEQYF,TGTGTCAGAAGCTTAGCAATCCAATACGAGCAGTACTTC
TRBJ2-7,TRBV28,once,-,CASSLGRAAPGEQYF,TGTGCCAGCAGTTTAGGAAGGGCAGCACCGGGCGAGCAGTACTTC
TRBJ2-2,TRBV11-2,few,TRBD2,CASSFVGGGTGELFF,TGTGCCAGCAGCTTCGTAGGCGGGGGCACCGGGGAGCTGTTTTTT
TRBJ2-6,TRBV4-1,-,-,CASSQGESGANVLTF,TGCGCCAGCAGCCAAGGAGAATCTGGGGCCAACGTCCTGACTTTC
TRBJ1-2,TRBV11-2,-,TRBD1,CASSLGGDSYSPGYTF,TGTGCCAGCAGCTTAGGTGGGGACAGCTACTCTCCTGGCTACACCTTC
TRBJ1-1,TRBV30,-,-,CAWSVWESLVGAFF,TGTGCCTGGAGTGTTTGGGAAAGCTTAGTCGGAGCTTTCTTT
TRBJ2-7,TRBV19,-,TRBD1,CATSGTGDYEQYF,TGTGCCACCTCTGGCACAGGGGATTACGAGCAGTACTTC
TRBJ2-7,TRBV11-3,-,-,CASSLDRGSYEQYF,TGTGCCAGCAGCTTAGATCGGGGTTCCTACGAGCAGTACTTC
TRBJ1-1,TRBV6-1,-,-,CASSEAGRQKAFF,TGTGCCAGCAGTGAAGCAGGTAGACAGAAGGCTTTCTTT
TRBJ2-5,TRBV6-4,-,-,CASSDLETQYF,TGTGCCAGCAGTGACTTGGAGACCCAGTACTTC
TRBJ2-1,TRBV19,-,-,CASSSGLDALYEQFF,TGTGCCAGTAGTTCAGGACTGGATGCCCTCTACGAGCAGTTCTTC
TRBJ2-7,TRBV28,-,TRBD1,CASSLYRGFYEQYF,TGTGCCAGCAGTCTCTACAGGGGGTTCTACGAGCAGTACTTC
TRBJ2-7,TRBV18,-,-,CASSPPGQTYEQYF,TGTGCCAGCTCACCACCGGGGCAGACCTACGAGCAGTACTTC
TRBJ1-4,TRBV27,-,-,CASSKLTRGPLNEKLFF,TGTGCCAGCAGTAAATTAACCCGGGGGCCGCTTAATGAAAAACTGTTTTTT
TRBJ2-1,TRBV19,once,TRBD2,CASSIRAGGYNEQFF,TGTGCCAGTAGTATCCGGGCGGGGGGGTACAATGAGCAGTTCTTC
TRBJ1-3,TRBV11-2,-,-,CASSALDSFGNTIYF,TGTGCCAGCAGCGCGTTGGACAGCTTTGGAAACACCATATATTTT
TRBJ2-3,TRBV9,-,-,CASSLQGGWTDTQYF,TGTGCCAGCAGCTTACAGGGGGGGTGGACAGATACGCAGTATTTT
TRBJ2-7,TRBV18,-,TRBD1,CASSLDRASEQYF,TGTGCCAGCTCATTGGACAGGGCGTCCGAGCAGTACTTC
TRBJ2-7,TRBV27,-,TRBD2,CASCIRGGGAYEQYF,TGTGCCAGCTGCATCCGGGGCGGGGGGGCCTACGAGCAGTACTTC
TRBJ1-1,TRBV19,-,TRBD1,CASSEPLGGRTEAFF,TGTGCCAGTAGTGAACCCTTAGGGGGCAGGACTGAAGCTTTCTTT
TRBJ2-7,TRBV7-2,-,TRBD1,CASRGGQDSYEQYF,TGTGCCAGCAGGGGCGGACAGGACTCCTACGAGCAGTACTTC
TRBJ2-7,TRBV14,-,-,CASSQGYYEQYF,TGTGCCAGCAGCCAAGGATACTACGAGCAGTACTTC
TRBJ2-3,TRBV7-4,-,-,CASSSCESHWGQYF,TGTGCCAGCAGCTCATGTGAGTCCCACTGGGGGCAGTATTTT
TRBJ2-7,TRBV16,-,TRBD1,CASSPNRDRGLGEQYF,TGTGCCAGCAGCCCAAATCGAGACAGGGGGCTTGGCGAGCAGTACTTC
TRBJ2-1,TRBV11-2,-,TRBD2,CASRVRGREGLGSYNEQFF,TGTGCCAGCAGGGTTCGGGGGCGGGAGGGCCTTGGCTCCTACAATGAGCAGTTCTTC
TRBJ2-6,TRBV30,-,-,CARGTSGANVLTF,TGTGCACGAGGGACCTCTGGGGCCAACGTCCTGACTTTC
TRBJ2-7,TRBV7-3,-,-,CASSYDGSSYEQYF,TGTGCCAGCAGCTACGACGGGAGCTCCTACGAGCAGTACTTC
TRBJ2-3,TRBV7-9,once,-,CASSPPGRPVTDTQYF,TGTGCCAGCAGTCCACCCGGAAGACCTGTCACTGATACGCAGTATTTT
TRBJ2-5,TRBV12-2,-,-,CASRFPLRWRYQETQYF,TGTGCAAGTCGCTTCCCCCTGAGGTGGCGGTACCAAGAGACCCAGTACTTC
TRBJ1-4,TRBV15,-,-,CATSITLRSTNEKLFF,TGTGCCACCAGCATCACATTGAGATCAACTAATGAAAAACTGTTTTTT
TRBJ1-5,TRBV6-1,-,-,CASSEATWSNQPQHF,TGTGCCAGCAGTGAAGCGACCTGGAGCAATCAGCCCCAGCATTTT
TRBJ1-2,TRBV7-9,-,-,CASSLESQGFYGYTF,TGTGCCAGCAGCTTAGAATCTCAGGGCTTCTATGGCTACACCTTC
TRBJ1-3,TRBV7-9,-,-,CASSPPPLLNSGNTIYF,TGTGCCAGCAGCCCGCCTCCTCTTCTTAATTCTGGAAACACCATATATTTT
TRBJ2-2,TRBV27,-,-,CASSELTKGAGELFF,TGTGCCAGCAGTGAACTTACAAAGGGAGCCGGGGAGCTGTTTTTT
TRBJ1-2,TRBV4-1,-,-,CASTEGGNYGYTF,TGCGCCAGTACTGAGGGGGGAAACTATGGCTACACCTTC
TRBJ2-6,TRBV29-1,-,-,CSVVGRSSGANVLTF,TGCAGCGTTGTTGGGAGGAGTTCTGGGGCCAACGTCCTGACTTTC
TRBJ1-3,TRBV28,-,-,CASSPPGEGNTIYF,TGTGCCAGCAGTCCTCCAGGAGAAGGAAACACCATATATTTT
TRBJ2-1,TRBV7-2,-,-,CASSLARALGTPSYNEQFF,TGTGCCAGCAGCTTAGCCCGCGCATTAGGGACACCCTCCTACAATGAGCAGTTCTTC